These 17 T cell receptor beta chains came from one sample sequenced in a study of cytomegalovirus exposure and HLA in healthy donors. The PCR was carried out with 60 Vbeta primers and 13 Jbeta primers. Using immunoSEQ multiplex PCR, the repertoire was profiled, and TCRdb retains in-frame clones only, with some absent. Of fewer than 150,000 clones listed, around three quarters are singletons. The sequencing sample was made of PBMCs. These receptors originate from a man aged 35-49 years in good health and CMV-seropositive.

The chain is built from TRBV4-2 and TRBJ1-4; TRBD1 agrees at 10 bases. Germline trimming cut 2 bases from V and 7 bases from J; bases unmatched to any gene: 4. Per germline, CDR1 LGHNA and CDR2 YNFKEQ. CDR3 length: 15 residues. The CDR3, as DNA: TGTGCCAGCAGCCAATCCGGGACAGGGGTTGAAAAACTGTTTTTT. Translating it yields CASSQSGTGVEKLFF.

This sequence joins TRBV7-2 and TRBJ1-2, with a tentative D call TRBD1 (6 bases). CDR1 is SGHTA and CDR2 is FQGNSA in the germline V gene. The germline V and J ends were trimmed by 4 bases and 7 bases, with 16 bases remaining between them. The CDR3 is 14 residues long. The CDR3 DNA sequence: TGTGCCAGCAGCTCGCACGGGGGGCAGGGTGGCTACACCTTC. Protein product: CASSSHGGQGGYTF.

This clone was recorded a few times. The germline gene is not matched at one end of the junction; a read error may be the cause. The chain is built from TRBV7-9 and TRBJ2-2; tentative D call: TRBD2 (5 bases). CDR1 is SEHNR and CDR2 is FQNEAQ in the germline V gene (reference sequence). The CDR3 runs to 17 residues. The CDR3 region is CTSSLSPGSPSAGELFF. The CDR3 region has the DNA TGTACCAGCAGCTTATCGCCGGGATCTCCTTCCGCCGGGGAGCTGTTTTTT.

V and J are TRBV13 and TRBJ1-6; TRBD1 might be the D (5 bases). The germline CDR1 and CDR2 sequences are PRHDT and FYEKMQ (reference sequence). The CDR3 is 15 residues long. V was pared by 2 bases and J by 10 bases, with 15 bases between. This chain's CDR3 is CASSLSAGRKSPLHF. DNA for the CDR3: TGTGCCAGCAGCTTATCAGCAGGGAGGAAGTCACCCCTCCACTTT. The entire variable domain, with the rest obtained from reference TRBV13 and TRBJ1-6, is as follows: AAGVIQSPRHLIKEKRETATLKCYPIPRHDTVYWYQQGPGQDPQFLISFYEKMQSDKGSIPDRFSAQQFSDYHSELNMSSLELGDSALYFCASSLSAGRKSPLHFGNGTRLTVT.

V gene TRBV27 combines with J gene TRBJ2-5; 9 nucleotides align to TRBD2. This CDR3 spans 15 amino acids. The V and J ends lost 5 bases and 4 bases, in that order; junction bases with no gene match: 8. Germline CDR1 MNHEY, CDR2 SMNVEV (reference sequence). The CDR3 spells CASSPPGLAGETQYF. The DNA of the CDR3 is TGTGCCAGCAGTCCCCCGGGACTAGCAGGAGAGACCCAGTACTTC.

The chain has TRBV5-4 and TRBJ1-1; D may be TRBD1 (5 bases). This CDR3 has 17 amino acids. V lost 3 bases to trimming and J lost 6 bases, with 24 bases between them. CDR1 and CDR2 (germline): SGHNT, YYREEE (reference sequence). The CDR3 DNA follows: TGTGCCAGCAGCTCCGCAGCCTTGGGGGGGAAAGAGGCTGAAGCTTTCTTT. This codes for CASSSAALGGKEAEAFF.

The chain links TRBV7-9 to TRBJ2-7; 11 positions agree with TRBD1. V gave up 2 bases and J gave up 3 bases; unmatched junction bases: 3. Germline-derived CDR1 and CDR2 are SEHNR and FQNEAQ (reference sequence). The CDR3 covers 15 residues. The chain's CDR3 is CASSLRDRGDYEQYF. The CDR3 DNA reads as TGTGCCAGCAGCTTACGGGACAGGGGGGACTACGAGCAGTACTTC.

V and J are TRBV18 and TRBJ1-1; possibly TRBD1 for D (6 bases). The germline V and J ends were trimmed by 6 bases and 4 bases, with 15 bases remaining between them. Germline V gives CDR1 KGHSH, CDR2 LQKENI. The length of the CDR3 is 14 residues. The CDR3 nucleotides are TGTGCCAGCTCGGCAGGGGCGGGCCCCACTGAAGCTTTCTTT. Protein product: CASSAGAGPTEAFF.

This clone was counted only a few times. J is TRBJ1-1 and V is TRBV6-1; 9 bases align to TRBD1. The CDR3 totals 12 residues. The V gene end was trimmed by 7 bases and the J gene end by 9 bases; junction bases not matched to a gene: 6. CDR1 and CDR2 from the germline V gene are MNHNS and SASEGT. CDR3 nucleotides: TGTGCCAGCATCCTCGGACAGGGGAAAGCTTTCTTT. Its protein is CASILGQGKAFF.

The chain combines TRBV4-1 with TRBJ2-5; 9 bases align to TRBD2. The CDR3 is 14 residues long. V shed 5 bases and J 6 bases; nucleotides not matched to a gene: 7. Per germline, CDR1 MGHRA and CDR2 YSYEKL. The CDR3 DNA reads TGCGCCAGCAGCGAATTAGCGGGAGCGAAGACCCAGTACTTC. The encoded protein is CASSELAGAKTQYF.

V is TRBV5-1 and J is TRBJ1-1; 11 nucleotides agree with TRBD1. Trimming removed 6 bases from V and 6 bases from J; junction bases left unmatched: 16. Looked up from germline, CDR1 is SGHRS and CDR2 is YFSETQ. This CDR3 has 17 amino acids. CDR3 residues: CASTLRTGGKSRAEAFF. The CDR3, as DNA: TGCGCCAGCACCCTCCGGACAGGGGGCAAGAGCAGGGCTGAAGCTTTCTTT.

This clone showed up just a few times. This chain links TRBV6-5 with TRBJ2-3; TRBD2 matches 14 bases. There are 16 residues in the CDR3. V lost 2 bases and J lost 4; bases outside the gene matches: 2. Germline V gene sequence: CDR1 MNHEY, CDR2 SVGAGI. CDR3 bases: TGTGCCAGCAGTTACGGACTAGCGGGAGGATCAGATACGCAGTATTTT. Its protein is CASSYGLAGGSDTQYF.

CDR3 DNA: TGTGCCAGCAGTTCTATCAACCGGGATGCGCAGTATTTT. Translating it yields CASSSINRDAQYF. J is TRBJ2-3 and V is TRBV6-6, with D tentatively TRBD2 (5 bases). The V end was cut by 4 bases, the J end by 10 bases, with 15 bases between. The CDR3 is made up of 13 amino acids. CDR1 MNHNY and CDR2 SVGAGI come from the germline V gene (reference sequence).

The V gene is TRBV6-5, the J gene TRBJ1-5; no reliable D call. Trimming shortened V by 5 bases and J by 2 bases, and 13 bases separated the two germline ends. This CDR3 is 15 amino acids long. Germline V gives CDR1 MNHEY, CDR2 SVGAGI. The CDR3 sequence is CASSMWELGNQPQHF. As DNA, the CDR3 is TGTGCCAGCAGTATGTGGGAGCTGGGCAATCAGCCCCAGCATTTT.

This rearrangement joins TRBV29-1 to TRBJ2-7; 7 positions agree with TRBD1. CDR1 and CDR2 (germline): SQVTM, ANQGSEA. J was trimmed by 5 bases and V by 3 bases; bases with no gene match: 7. The CDR3 has 13 amino acids. The CDR3 protein is CSVEGTGAHEQYF. The CDR3 DNA reads as TGCAGCGTTGAGGGCACAGGGGCACACGAGCAGTACTTC.

The chain is built from TRBV2 and TRBJ2-7; D uncertain. The ends were cut back, 3 bases at V and 3 bases at J, with 9 bases in the middle. The CDR3 is 13 residues long. Germline V gene lookup returns CDR1 SNHLY and CDR2 FYNNEI. CDR3 coding DNA: TGTGCCAGCAGTGATAACCGCGACTACGAGCAGTACTTC. Protein product: CASSDNRDYEQYF. Full variable domain (outside the CDR3, taken from reference TRBV2 and TRBJ2-7): EPEVTQTPSHQVTQMGQEVILRCVPISNHLYFYWYRQILGQKVEFLVSFYNNEISEKSEIFDDQFSVERPDGSNFTLKIRSTKLEDSAMYFCASSDNRDYEQYFGPGTRLTVT.

V is TRBV6-6 and J is TRBJ1-5; unclear D gene. CDR1 is MNHNY and CDR2 is SVGAGI in the germline V gene (reference sequence). CDR3 length: 15 amino acids. Trimming took off 0 bases at V and 4 bases at J, with 10 bases between the two ends. The CDR3 DNA follows: TGTGCCAGCAGTTACTCGGAGTCCCCAAATCAGCCCCAGCATTTT. Translation gives CASSYSESPNQPQHF.